This T cell receptor (beta chain) originates from a study of human T cells and chemical hapten exposure. Study information: 0.01% DPC was applied to the upper back in patch tests, which were read at 6 days. Slight volume differences across pooled libraries mainly accounted for varying per-sample TCR yields.

MiXCR, run by TCRdb on the RACE reads, gives a single entry per CDR3 protein. The sample comprises around 200,000 distinct CDR3 sequences, around 30% of which are singletons, and roughly 3% rests with the top ten. Trimming took off 9 bases at V and 7 bases at J, with 16 bases between the two ends. CDR3 length: 13 amino acids. Germline CDR1 ENHRY, CDR2 SYGVKD. The sample's time point: pre-sensitization, week 0. This sample's treatment: therapeutic diphenylcyclopropenone sensitization with weekly scalp DPC. Each donor was an alopecia patient between 18 and 70 years of age who qualified for DPC. The source of this sequence is a woman in her 30s with alopecia areata. Some clones in this sample may be carry-over from other donors' samples. The gene calls are TRBV10-3 and TRBJ2-4, with D tentatively TRBD1 or TRBD2 (5 bases each). This sample comprised whole blood, obtained in connection with sensitization to the hapten diphenylcyclopropenone (DPC). The chain's CDR3 is CAIAGTRENIQYF. The CDR3 DNA sequence: TGTGCCATAGCCGGGACCCGAGAGAACATTCAGTACTTC.